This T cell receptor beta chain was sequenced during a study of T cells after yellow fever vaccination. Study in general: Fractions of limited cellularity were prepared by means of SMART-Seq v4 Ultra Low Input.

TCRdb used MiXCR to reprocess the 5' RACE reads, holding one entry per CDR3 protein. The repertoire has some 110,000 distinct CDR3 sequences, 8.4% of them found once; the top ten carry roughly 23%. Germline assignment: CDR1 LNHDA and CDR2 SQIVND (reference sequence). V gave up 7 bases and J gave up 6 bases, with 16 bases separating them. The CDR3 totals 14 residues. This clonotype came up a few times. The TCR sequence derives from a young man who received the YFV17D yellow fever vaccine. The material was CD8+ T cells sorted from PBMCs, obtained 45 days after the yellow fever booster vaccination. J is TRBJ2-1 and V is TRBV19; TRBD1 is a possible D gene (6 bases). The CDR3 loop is CASNVGQNLNEQFF. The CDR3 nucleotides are TGTGCCAGTAATGTAGGACAGAACCTCAATGAGCAGTTCTTC.